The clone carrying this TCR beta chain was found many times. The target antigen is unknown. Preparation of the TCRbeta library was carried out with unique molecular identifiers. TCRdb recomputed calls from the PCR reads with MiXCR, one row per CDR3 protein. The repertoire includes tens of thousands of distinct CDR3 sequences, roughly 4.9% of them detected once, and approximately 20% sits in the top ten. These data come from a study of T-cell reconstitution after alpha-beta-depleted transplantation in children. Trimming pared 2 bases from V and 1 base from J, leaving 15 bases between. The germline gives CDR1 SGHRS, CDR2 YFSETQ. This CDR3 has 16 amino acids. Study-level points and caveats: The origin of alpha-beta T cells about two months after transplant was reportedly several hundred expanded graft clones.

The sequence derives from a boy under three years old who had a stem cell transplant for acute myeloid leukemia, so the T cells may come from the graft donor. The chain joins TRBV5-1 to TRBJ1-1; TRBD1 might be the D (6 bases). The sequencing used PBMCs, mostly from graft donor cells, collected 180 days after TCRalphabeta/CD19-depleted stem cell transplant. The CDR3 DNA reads TGCGCCAGCAGCTTCGGACCGGGACAACAGAACACTGAAGCTTTCTTT. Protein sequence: CASSFGPGQQNTEAFF.